This T cell receptor beta chain originates from a study of T cells in Graves' hyperthyroidism and ophthalmopathy. Whole-study results and caveats: A median around 6 months before onset, the model predicted ophthalmopathy. Most clonotypes expanded in thyroid above 0.001 were likewise present in blood.

A lack of ophthalmopathy progression within 18 months defined stable Graves' hyperthyroidism. This clonotype showed up many times. What it binds is not known. There were TCR beta CDR3 regions amplified from RNA transcripts. TCR CDR3 regions were first amplified by RT-PCR with HTBI primers. TCRdb called the multiplex PCR reads again in MiXCR, with one record for every CDR3 protein. The sample has about 400,000 distinct CDR3 sequences, 15% to 19% seen once; the top ten hold around 7%. The TCR originated in a woman in her late teens or twenties with Graves' hyperthyroidism. The sample consisted of blood.

The CDR3 coding sequence is TGTGCCAGCAGTTACGCAGGGAATAATGGCTACACCTTC. Amino acids: CASSYAGNNGYTF. V and J are TRBV6-5 and TRBJ1-2; TRBD1 might be the D (5 bases). Germline V CDR1 and CDR2: MNHEY, SVGAGI. Trimming shortened V by 2 bases and J by 6 bases, and 10 bases separated the two germline ends. The length of the CDR3 is 13 residues.